The clone carrying this TCR beta chain has only a few counts. This specimen belongs to a study of graft-versus-host responses after intestinal transplantation. Study overall: Tacrolimus plus steroids were given to all recipients for 2 to 4 years, preceded by anti-thymocyte globulin induction.

Findings and caveats of the study: Present in recipient marrow, GvH clones included some that appeared first in ileum or blood.

Clones were read by immunoSEQ multiplex PCR, and TCRdb kept only the in-frame ones, dropping some. The sample carries some 13,000 clones, roughly two fifths recorded once. Cell sorting after the reaction yielded proliferating CFSE-low CD3+CD4+ and CD3+CD8+ responders. V shed 7 bases and J shed 1 base, with 16 bases lying between them. This CDR3 spans 15 amino acids. Germline assignment: CDR1 KGHSH and CDR2 LQKENI. The material sequenced was alloreactive CD4+ T cells from a mixed lymphocyte reaction culture, taken before intestinal transplant. This sample's subset: CFSE-low proliferating T cells sorted from roughly 6-day pre-transplant mixed lymphocyte reaction (GvH or HvG direction). The chain is built from TRBV18 and TRBJ2-5, with TRBD2 as a possible D gene (6 bases). The receptor comes from a human patient who received an intestinal transplant. DNA for the CDR3: TGTGCCAGCTGCGAGGGACTCCTGGGCCAAGAGACCCAGTACTTC. Its protein is CASCEGLLGQETQYF.